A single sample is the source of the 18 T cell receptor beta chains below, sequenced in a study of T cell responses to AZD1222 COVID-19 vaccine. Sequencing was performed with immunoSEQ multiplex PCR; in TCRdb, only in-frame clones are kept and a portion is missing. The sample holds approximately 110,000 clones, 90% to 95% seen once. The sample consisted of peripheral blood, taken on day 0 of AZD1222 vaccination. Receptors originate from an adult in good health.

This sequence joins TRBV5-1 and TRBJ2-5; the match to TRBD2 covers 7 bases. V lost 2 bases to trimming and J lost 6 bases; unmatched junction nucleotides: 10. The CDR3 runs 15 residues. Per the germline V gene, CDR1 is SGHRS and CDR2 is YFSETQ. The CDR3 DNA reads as TGCGCCAGCAGCTTCGGGACTACGGTCGAAAAGACCCAGTACTTC. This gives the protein CASSFGTTVEKTQYF. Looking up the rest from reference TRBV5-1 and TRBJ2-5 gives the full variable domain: KAGVTQTPRYLIKTRGQQVTLSCSPISGHRSVSWYQQTPGQGLQFLFEYFSETQRNKGNFPGRFSGRQFSNSRSEMNVSTLELGDSALYLCASSFGTTVEKTQYFGPGTRLLVL.

CDR3 DNA: TGTGCCAGCAGCCGGGCTTCGGGTAATTCACCCCTCCACTTT. Translated: CASSRASGNSPLHF. The gene calls are TRBV5-6 and TRBJ1-6; unclear D gene. Trimming removed 4 bases at V and 6 bases at J, with 11 bases between. The CDR3 sequence is 14 residues long. Germline values: CDR1 SGHDT, CDR2 YYEEEE.

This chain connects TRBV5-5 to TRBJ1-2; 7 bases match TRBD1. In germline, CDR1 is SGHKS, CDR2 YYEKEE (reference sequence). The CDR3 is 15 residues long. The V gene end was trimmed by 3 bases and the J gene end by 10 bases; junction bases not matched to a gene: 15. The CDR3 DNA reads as TGTGCCAGCAGCTCTGACTCGGGACAGTCGGGTGACTACACCTTC. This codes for CASSSDSGQSGDYTF.

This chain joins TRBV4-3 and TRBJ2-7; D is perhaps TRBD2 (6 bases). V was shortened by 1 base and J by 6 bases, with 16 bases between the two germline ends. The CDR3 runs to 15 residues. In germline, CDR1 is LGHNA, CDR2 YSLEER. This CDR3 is CASSQGDSRPGEQYF. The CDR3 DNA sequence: TGCGCCAGCAGCCAAGGGGACTCCCGGCCCGGCGAGCAGTACTTC.

CDR3: CASRQEGSSKQYF. CDR3 in DNA: TGTGCCAGTAGGCAGGAGGGGTCATCGAAGCAGTACTTC. The V and J genes are TRBV19 and TRBJ2-7, with D maybe TRBD2 (6 bases). Per the germline V gene, CDR1 is LNHDA and CDR2 is SQIVND (reference sequence). There are 13 residues in the CDR3. V gave up 6 bases and J gave up 8 bases, with 17 bases separating them. Looking up the rest from reference TRBV19 and TRBJ2-7 gives the full variable domain: DGGITQSPKYLFRKEGQNVTLSCEQNLNHDAMYWYRQDPGQGLRLIYYSQIVNDFQKGDIAEGYSVSREKKESFPLTVTSAQKNPTAFYLCASRQEGSSKQYFGPGTRLTVT.

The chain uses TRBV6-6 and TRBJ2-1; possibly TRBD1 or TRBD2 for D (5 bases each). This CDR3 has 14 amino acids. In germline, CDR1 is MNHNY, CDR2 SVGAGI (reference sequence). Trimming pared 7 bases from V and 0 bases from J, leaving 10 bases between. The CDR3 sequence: CASTPGTSYNEQFF. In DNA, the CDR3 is TGTGCCAGCACCCCAGGGACCTCCTACAATGAGCAGTTCTTC.

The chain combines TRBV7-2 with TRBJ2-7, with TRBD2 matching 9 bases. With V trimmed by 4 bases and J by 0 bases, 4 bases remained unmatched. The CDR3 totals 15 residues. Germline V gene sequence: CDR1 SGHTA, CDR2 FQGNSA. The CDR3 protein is CASSSRTSASYEQYF. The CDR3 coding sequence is TGTGCCAGCAGCTCCCGGACTAGCGCCTCCTACGAGCAGTACTTC.

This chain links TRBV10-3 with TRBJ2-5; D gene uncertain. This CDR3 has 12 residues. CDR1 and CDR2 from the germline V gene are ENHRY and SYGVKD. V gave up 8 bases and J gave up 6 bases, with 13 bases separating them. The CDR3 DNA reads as TGTGCCATCGGAGCGATATCCAAGACCCAGTACTTC. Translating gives CAIGAISKTQYF.

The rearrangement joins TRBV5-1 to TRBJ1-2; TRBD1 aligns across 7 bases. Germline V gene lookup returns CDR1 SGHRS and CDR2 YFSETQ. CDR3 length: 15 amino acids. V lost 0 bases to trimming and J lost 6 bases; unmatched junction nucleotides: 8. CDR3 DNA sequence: TGCGCCAGCAGCTTGGTGGGGGGACAGTCGGATGGCTACACCTTC. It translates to CASSLVGGQSDGYTF.

CDR3 DNA: TGTGCCAGCAGCTTAGATTTCCAAACTCAGCAGTTCTTC. Protein product: CASSLDFQTQQFF. The rearrangement links TRBV11-3 to TRBJ2-1; no clear D gene. The V end lost 0 bases, the J end lost 11 bases, and 11 bases lay between the germline ends. The CDR3 has 13 amino acids. Germline CDR1 reads SGHNT; CDR2 reads YENEEA.

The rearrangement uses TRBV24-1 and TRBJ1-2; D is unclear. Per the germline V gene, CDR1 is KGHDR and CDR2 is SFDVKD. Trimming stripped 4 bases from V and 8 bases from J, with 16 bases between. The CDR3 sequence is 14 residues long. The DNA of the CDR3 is TGTGCCACCAGTGAAGGTTCTGAGTCTCGGGGCTACACCTTC. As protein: CATSEGSESRGYTF.

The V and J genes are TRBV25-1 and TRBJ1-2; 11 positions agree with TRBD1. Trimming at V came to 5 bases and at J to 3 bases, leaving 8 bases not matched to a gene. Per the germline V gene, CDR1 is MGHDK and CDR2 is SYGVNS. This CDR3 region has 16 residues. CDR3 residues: CASSSGQGAVDYGYTF. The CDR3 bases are TGTGCCAGCAGTTCAGGACAGGGGGCCGTGGACTATGGCTACACCTTC.

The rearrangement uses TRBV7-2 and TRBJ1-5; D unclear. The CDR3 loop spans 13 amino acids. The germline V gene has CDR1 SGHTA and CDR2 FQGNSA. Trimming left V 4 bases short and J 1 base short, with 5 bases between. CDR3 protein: CASSSRSNQPQHF. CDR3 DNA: TGTGCCAGCAGCTCACGAAGCAATCAGCCCCAGCATTTT.

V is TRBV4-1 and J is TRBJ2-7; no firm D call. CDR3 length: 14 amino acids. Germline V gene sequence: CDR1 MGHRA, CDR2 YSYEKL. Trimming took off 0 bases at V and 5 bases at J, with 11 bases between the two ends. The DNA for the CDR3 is TGCGCCAGCAGCCAAGATCCCTCCAGCGACGAGCAGTACTTC. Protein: CASSQDPSSDEQYF.

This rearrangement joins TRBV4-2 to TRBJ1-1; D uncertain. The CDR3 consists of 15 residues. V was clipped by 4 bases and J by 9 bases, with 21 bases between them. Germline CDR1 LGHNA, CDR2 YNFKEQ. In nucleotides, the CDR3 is TGTGCCAGCAGCCCCACGATTCCGGGATCTACCCAAGCTTTCTTT. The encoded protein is CASSPTIPGSTQAFF.

The CDR3 sequence is CASSTRQDATNEKLFF. As DNA, the CDR3 is TGTGCCAGCAGCACCAGACAGGATGCAACTAATGAAAAACTGTTTTTT. The genes are TRBV9 and TRBJ1-4; weak D call: TRBD1 (6 bases). Trimming took 4 bases from V and 0 from J, leaving 13 bases between them. This CDR3 spans 16 amino acids. Germline-derived CDR1 and CDR2 are SGDLS and YYNGEE.

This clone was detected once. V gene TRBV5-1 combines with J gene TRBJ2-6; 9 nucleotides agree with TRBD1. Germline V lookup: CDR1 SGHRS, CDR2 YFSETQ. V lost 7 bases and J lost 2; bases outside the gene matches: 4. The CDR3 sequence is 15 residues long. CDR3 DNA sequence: TGCGCCAGCGGACAGGGGCGGGCTGGGGCCAACGTCCTGACTTTC. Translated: CASGQGRAGANVLTF.

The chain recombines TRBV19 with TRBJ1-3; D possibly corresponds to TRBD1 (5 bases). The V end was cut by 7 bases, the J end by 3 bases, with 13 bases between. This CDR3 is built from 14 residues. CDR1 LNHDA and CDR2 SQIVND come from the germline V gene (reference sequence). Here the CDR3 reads CASTRVLGGNTIYF. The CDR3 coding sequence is TGTGCCAGTACCAGGGTTTTGGGTGGAAACACCATATATTTT.